The clone carrying this T cell receptor (beta chain) has a count of ten or more. Stated time point: newly diagnosed GD, antithyroid drugs for less than 3 months. RNA from PBMCs was the source of the TCR library. The TCR beta library used iRepertoire HTBI primers with Arm-PCR amplification of CDR3. A single record per CDR3 protein comes from TCRdb applying MiXCR to the multiplex PCR reads. The sample lists hundreds of thousands of distinct CDR3 sequences, about 13% occurring once. This sample is part of a study of regulatory T cells in long-lasting Graves disease. The CDR3 runs to 14 residues. Germline V gene data show CDR1 as SQVTM and CDR2 as ANQGSEA. Trimming removed 1 base at V and 5 bases at J, with 14 bases between. These data also featured in a second study, about T cells in Graves' hyperthyroidism and ophthalmopathy.

The specimen comprised peripheral blood mononuclear cells (PBMCs), sampled at new diagnosis, from a patient treated with antithyroid drugs. The chain recombines TRBV29-1 with TRBJ1-1; D uncertain. The receptor was isolated from a man aged 30-40 years with Graves disease. The CDR3 DNA sequence: TGCAGCGTTGAAGTTTCCGGGGTAGGAACTGAAGCTTTCTTT. Residues: CSVEVSGVGTEAFF.